Shown below are 23 T cell receptor beta chains from a single sample sequenced in a study of blood T cell repertoires in COVID-19. Sequencing was performed with immunoSEQ multiplex PCR; in TCRdb, only in-frame clones are kept and a portion is missing. Here the sample spans fewer than 350,000 clones, roughly 90% being singletons. Material: peripheral blood. The receptor set was obtained from a man younger than 35 with active or convalescent COVID-19.

The chain employs TRBV5-6 and TRBJ2-7; TRBD2 might be the D (5 bases). Germline V gene lookup returns CDR1 SGHDT and CDR2 YYEEEE. V gave up 4 bases and J gave up 2 bases, with 13 bases separating them. The CDR3 runs 14 residues. The CDR3 region is CASSLGFGAYEQYF. In nucleotides, the CDR3 is TGTGCCAGCAGCCTGGGGTTCGGGGCCTACGAGCAGTACTTC.

This chain uses TRBV21-1 with TRBJ2-7; TRBD2 reflects the table's D call only, with no check against the DNA. TRBV21-1 is a documented pseudogene. The CDR3 contains 13 residues. For the CDR3, the DNA is TGTGCCACCGGGGGGACTGGCTTCTACGAGCAGTACTTC. Its protein is CATGGTGFYEQYF.

This chain connects TRBV12-3 or TRBV12-4 to TRBJ2-5, with D perhaps TRBD1 (6 bases). This CDR3 is 13 amino acids long. Deletions cut 6 bases from V and 4 bases from J, with 12 bases between. In DNA form, the CDR3 reads TGTGCCAGCAGCGGACAGTCATTAGAGACCCAGTACTTC. It codes for CASSGQSLETQYF.

The gene calls are TRBV4-1 and TRBJ2-1; TRBD2 agrees at 8 bases. From germline, CDR1 is MGHRA and CDR2 YSYEKL. V gave up 1 base and J gave up 3 bases; unmatched junction bases: 20. This CDR3 is 21 amino acids long. CDR3 DNA sequence: TGCGCCAGCAGCCAAGCAGTTTCGGCTAGCGGGCATTATCGGGTCTACAATGAGCAGTTCTTC. Its translation: CASSQAVSASGHYRVYNEQFF.

V is TRBV3-1 (or the pseudogene TRBV3-2) and J is TRBJ2-7; D is undetermined. Germline V lookup: CDR1 LGHDT, CDR2 YNNKEL (reference sequence). CDR3 length equals 11 residues. The V and J ends lost 7 bases and 3 bases respectively, with 7 bases between them. The CDR3 DNA is TGTGCCAGCACCTCCGGCTACGAGCAGTACTTC. Encoded protein: CASTSGYEQYF.

The genes are TRBV4-1 and TRBJ2-3; possibly TRBD2 for D (6 bases). Germline CDR1 and CDR2: MGHRA and YSYEKL. The V end lost 0 bases, the J end lost 0 bases, and 13 bases lay between the germline ends. This CDR3 has 17 residues. Here the CDR3 DNA reads TGCGCCAGCAGCCAAGATACGGGGGTCCCTAGCACAGATACGCAGTATTTT. Translating gives CASSQDTGVPSTDTQYF.

V usage is TRBV6-2 or TRBV6-3 and J usage is TRBJ1-2, with a weak D call TRBD1 (5 bases). V was shortened by 6 bases and J by 0 bases, with 20 bases between the two germline ends. CDR1 and CDR2 from the germline V gene are MNHEY and SVGEGT. This CDR3 has 17 residues. The CDR3 sequence is CASSEPTTEPPNYGYTF. DNA of the CDR3: TGTGCCAGCAGCGAACCTACGACAGAACCTCCTAACTATGGCTACACCTTC.

Of note for this clone: A read error may be the cause here, since a much bigger clone is one base away. This sample includes further DNA sequences coding for the same CDR3. The rearrangement joins TRBV7-8 to TRBJ1-1; D gene ambiguous. The V end lost 1 base, the J end lost 2 bases, and 5 bases lay between the germline ends. Germline CDR1 is SGHVS and CDR2 is FQNEAQ. The CDR3 is 13 residues long. The CDR3 protein is CASSLGRNTEAFF. The CDR3 DNA reads TGTGCCAGCAGCTTAGGTAGAAACACTGAAGCTTTCTTT.

This clone was observed once. V gene TRBV11-2 combines with J gene TRBJ2-3; 14 bases match TRBD2. Germline values: CDR1 SGHAT, CDR2 FQNNGV. The ends lost 6 bases at V and 2 bases at J; junction bases unmatched: 13. This CDR3 is 19 amino acids long. Here the CDR3 DNA reads TGTGCCAGCAGAACTATAAGGACTAGCGGGGGGCCGCTCACAGATACGCAGTATTTT. Translation gives CASRTIRTSGGPLTDTQYF.

V usage is TRBV19 and J usage is TRBJ1-4; D unresolved. Germline-derived CDR1 and CDR2 are LNHDA and SQIVND (reference sequence). Trimming took 5 bases from V and 4 from J, leaving 2 bases between them. This CDR3 is 11 amino acids long. In nucleotides, the CDR3 is TGTGCCAGTAGTTATAATGAAAAACTGTTTTTT. It codes for CASSYNEKLFF.

V is TRBV4-1 and J is TRBJ2-5; 12 bases are a match to TRBD2. After removal of 2 bases from V and 5 bases from J, the junction contained 9 bases not matched to a gene. The germline V gene encodes CDR1 MGHRA and CDR2 YSYEKL. The CDR3 runs to 17 residues. CDR3: CASSQNPSGGGGETQYF. The CDR3 bases are TGCGCCAGCAGCCAAAACCCTAGCGGGGGGGGCGGTGAGACCCAGTACTTC.

This clone was seen only once. The chain uses TRBV12-3 or TRBV12-4 and TRBJ1-2; D might be TRBD1 (5 bases). V was clipped by 5 bases and J by 4 bases, with 11 bases between them. The CDR3 covers 13 residues. The CDR3 DNA reads as TGTGCCAGCAGTGTGCAGGGTGGCTATGGCTACACCTTC. This gives the protein CASSVQGGYGYTF.

In DNA form, the CDR3 reads TGTGCCAGTAGAAGAAACGAGGGGGGGTTAAGCTATGGCTACACCTTC. This codes for CASRRNEGGLSYGYTF. The chain recombines TRBV19 with TRBJ1-2; TRBD1 is a possible D gene (6 bases). Per germline, CDR1 LNHDA and CDR2 SQIVND (reference sequence). The CDR3 runs to 16 residues. Between the trimmed V and J ends, which lost 6 bases and 4 bases, there was a span of 21 bases.

V gene TRBV19 combines with J gene TRBJ2-6; TRBD1 matches at 8 bases. The germline CDR1 and CDR2 sequences are LNHDA and SQIVND (reference sequence). The ends lost 6 bases at V and 13 bases at J; junction bases unmatched: 17. The CDR3 length is 16 residues. CDR3: CASSPLATGVIRVLTF. In nucleotides, the CDR3 is TGTGCCAGTAGCCCCCTCGCGACAGGGGTGATCAGGGTCCTGACTTTC.

V is TRBV3-1 (or the pseudogene TRBV3-2) and J is TRBJ2-3, with D uncertain. The CDR3 has 14 amino acids. Trimming pared 2 bases from V and 6 bases from J, leaving 12 bases between. The germline CDR1 and CDR2 sequences are LGHDT and YNNKEL (reference sequence). CDR3: CASSQIGSTDTQYF. CDR3 DNA: TGTGCCAGCAGCCAAATCGGGTCCACGGATACGCAGTATTTT.

The chain combines TRBV6-5 with TRBJ2-7, with 7 bases fitting TRBD2. The ends lost 5 bases at V and 6 bases at J; junction bases unmatched: 7. Germline values: CDR1 MNHEY, CDR2 SVGAGI. The CDR3 spans 13 residues. The CDR3 bases are TGTGCCAGCAGTCGTCCGGGGGGAGGCGAGCAGTACTTC. This encodes CASSRPGGGEQYF.

The J gene is TRBJ1-5, the V gene TRBV6-5; maybe TRBD1 (5 bases). This CDR3 contains 14 residues. With 2 bases removed from V and 4 bases from J, the gap between germline ends came to 9 bases. From germline, CDR1 is MNHEY and CDR2 SVGAGI. CDR3 coding DNA: TGTGCCAGCAGTTACGGCAGGGCTAATCAGCCCCAGCATTTT. Encoded protein: CASSYGRANQPQHF.

The rearrangement links TRBV19 to TRBJ1-2, with D unclear. V lost 5 bases and J 3 bases, leaving 7 bases between the germline ends. CDR3 size: 12 residues. Germline assignment: CDR1 LNHDA and CDR2 SQIVND (reference sequence). DNA of the CDR3: TGTGCCAGTAGTCCGCGAGACTATGGCTACACCTTC. Translating it yields CASSPRDYGYTF. The complete variable domain, with remaining parts taken from reference TRBV19 and TRBJ1-2, reads DGGITQSPKYLFRKEGQNVTLSCEQNLNHDAMYWYRQDPGQGLRLIYYSQIVNDFQKGDIAEGYSVSREKKESFPLTVTSAQKNPTAFYLCASSPRDYGYTFGSGTRLTVV.

The gene calls are TRBV7-6 and TRBJ1-1; D might be TRBD1 (6 bases). This CDR3 has 15 residues. V gave up 2 bases and J gave up 1 base, with 11 bases separating them. The germline CDR1 and CDR2 sequences are SGHVS and FNYEAQ. The DNA for the CDR3 is TGTGCCAGCAGCTTAAACGGACAGTCGAACACTGAAGCTTTCTTT. It yields the protein CASSLNGQSNTEAFF.

The J gene is TRBJ2-7, the V gene TRBV3-1 (or the pseudogene TRBV3-2), with D possibly TRBD2 on 5 matching bases. The CDR3 consists of 18 residues. Trimming left V 6 bases short and J 2 bases short, with 26 bases between. Germline V CDR1 and CDR2: LGHDT, YNNKEL (reference sequence). CDR3 residues: CASSPRAYVSRVAYEQYF. The CDR3 bases are TGTGCCAGCAGTCCGCGGGCCTACGTCTCGCGTGTCGCCTACGAGCAGTACTTC.

The genes are TRBV27 and TRBJ1-5, with a possible D match to TRBD1 (5 bases). Germline CDR1 MNHEY, CDR2 SMNVEV (reference sequence). The CDR3 is 13 residues long. Deletions cut 7 bases from V and 7 bases from J, with 14 bases between. The CDR3 region is CASTQGRGQPQHF. In DNA form, the CDR3 reads TGTGCCAGCACTCAGGGAAGGGGACAGCCCCAGCATTTT.

This chain connects TRBV7-9 to TRBJ2-1, with D unresolved. V was cut by 4 bases and J by 6 bases, with 4 bases left in between. CDR1 and CDR2 from the germline V gene are SEHNR and FQNEAQ (reference sequence). CDR3 length: 11 amino acids. The CDR3 coding sequence is TGTGCCAGCAGCTCATTCAATGAGCAGTTCTTC. This sequence encodes CASSSFNEQFF.

This chain uses TRBV2 with TRBJ1-2; D remains unclear. Between the trimmed V and J ends, which lost 6 bases and 4 bases, there was a span of 9 bases. The CDR3 loop spans 12 amino acids. In germline, CDR1 is SNHLY, CDR2 FYNNEI. The chain's CDR3 is CASSPSAYGYTF. The CDR3 coding sequence is TGTGCCAGCAGCCCAAGCGCCTATGGCTACACCTTC.